The 30 T cell receptor beta chains presented below share a single source sample, sequenced in a study of cytomegalovirus exposure and HLA in healthy donors. Vbeta (60) and Jbeta (13) primers were used in the PCR. Produced via immunoSEQ multiplex PCR; TCRdb's table is partial and in-frame only. This sample has 120,000 or so clones, with 75% to 80% found just once. The sequenced sample was PBMCs. The receptors originated from a woman aged 40 to 50 in good health and CMV-seronegative.

This rearrangement joins TRBV7-2 to TRBJ2-5; 10 bases line up with TRBD2. The CDR3 sequence is 15 residues long. Looked up from germline, CDR1 is SGHTA and CDR2 is FQGNSA. The trim removed 6 bases at V and 5 bases at J, leaving 9 bases unmatched. The CDR3 loop reads CASRRASGSTETQYF. Here the CDR3 DNA reads TGTGCCAGCAGACGGGCTAGCGGGAGTACTGAGACCCAGTACTTC.

The rearrangement uses TRBV28 and TRBJ2-5; 8 nucleotides align to TRBD2. V trimming: 6 bases; J trimming: 2 bases; junction bases outside the gene matches: 2. The CDR3 is 13 residues long. Looked up from germline, CDR1 is MDHEN and CDR2 is SYDVKM. The CDR3 sequence is CASRPSGQETQYF. The CDR3 bases are TGTGCCAGCAGACCTAGCGGGCAAGAGACCCAGTACTTC.

This chain connects TRBV7-2 to TRBJ2-3; TRBD2 aligns across 8 bases. V gave up 5 bases and J gave up 2 bases; unmatched junction bases: 15. Germline V lookup: CDR1 SGHTA, CDR2 FQGNSA. The CDR3 sequence is 18 residues long. This CDR3 reads CASSPHAGGPPHTDTQYF. The CDR3 DNA is TGTGCCAGCAGCCCCCACGCGGGGGGACCCCCACACACAGATACGCAGTATTTT.

The J gene is TRBJ1-2, the V gene TRBV19, with 9 nucleotides matching TRBD1. The trim removed 5 bases at V and 8 bases at J, leaving 6 bases unmatched. CDR3 length: 13 amino acids. Germline V gene sequence: CDR1 LNHDA, CDR2 SQIVND (reference sequence). CDR3 sequence reads: CASSVRTGDGYTF. The CDR3 DNA follows: TGTGCCAGTAGTGTTAGGACAGGGGACGGCTACACCTTC.

This chain joins TRBV25-1 and TRBJ2-1; the D is unclear. Germline V gives CDR1 MGHDK, CDR2 SYGVNS. The germline V and J ends were trimmed by 1 base and 2 bases, with 9 bases remaining between them. CDR3 length: 15 amino acids. The chain's CDR3 is CASSEWAGTYNEQFF. The CDR3 region has the DNA TGTGCCAGCAGTGAATGGGCAGGAACCTACAATGAGCAGTTCTTC. The full variable domain, in which reference TRBV25-1 and TRBJ2-1 provide the parts outside the CDR3, is EADIYQTPRYLVIGTGKKITLECSQTMGHDKMYWYQQDPGMELHLIHYSYGVNSTEKGDLSSESTVSRIRTEHFPLTLESARPSHTSQYLCASSEWAGTYNEQFFGPGTRLTVL.

This clone appeared once. The rearrangement uses TRBV5-6 and TRBJ2-5; perhaps TRBD2 as D (6 bases). The V gene lost 4 bases and the J gene lost 0 bases, with 7 bases spanning the gap. Germline V gives CDR1 SGHDT, CDR2 YYEEEE. The CDR3 consists of 13 residues. The chain's CDR3 is CASSRDYQETQYF. In DNA form, the CDR3 reads TGTGCCAGCAGCCGGGACTACCAAGAGACCCAGTACTTC. Full variable domain (remainder filled in from reference TRBV5-6 and TRBJ2-5): DAGVTQSPTHLIKTRGQQVTLRCSPKSGHDTVSWYQQALGQGPQFIFQYYEEEERQRGNFPDRFSGHQFPNYSSELNVNALLLGDSALYLCASSRDYQETQYFGPGTRLLVL.

The chain recombines TRBV5-4 with TRBJ2-5; 7 nucleotides align to TRBD2. The CDR3 is made up of 13 amino acids. Germline CDR1 reads SGHNT; CDR2 reads YYREEE (reference sequence). V lost 2 bases and J lost 11; bases outside the gene matches: 9. CDR3 in DNA: TGTGCCAGCAGCTTTAATCGGCGGGAGCGGCAGTACTTC. Translating gives CASSFNRRERQYF.

The chain couples TRBV2 to TRBJ1-1; 9 positions match TRBD1. This CDR3 spans 14 amino acids. Trimming at V came to 4 bases and at J to 4 bases, leaving 4 bases not matched to a gene. CDR1 and CDR2 from the germline V gene are SNHLY and FYNNEI. CDR3 residues: CASSGQGGSTEAFF. DNA for the CDR3: TGTGCCAGCAGTGGACAGGGGGGGAGCACTGAAGCTTTCTTT.

The chain carries TRBV4-2 and TRBJ2-7; D is unresolved. V lost 0 bases and J 0 bases, leaving 9 bases between the germline ends. CDR3 length: 15 residues. Germline V gene data show CDR1 as LGHNA and CDR2 as YNFKEQ. This chain's CDR3 is CASSQDLGVSYEQYF. CDR3 nucleotide sequence: TGTGCCAGCAGCCAAGATCTAGGCGTCTCCTACGAGCAGTACTTC.

The genes are TRBV19 and TRBJ2-7, with 7 bases lining up with TRBD1. Germline V CDR1 and CDR2: LNHDA, SQIVND (reference sequence). The V gene end was trimmed by 4 bases and the J gene end by 6 bases; junction bases not matched to a gene: 6. The CDR3 has 13 residues. CDR3 protein: CASSTLNRGEQYF. The DNA for the CDR3 is TGTGCCAGTAGTACCCTAAACAGGGGCGAGCAGTACTTC. The full variable domain, its missing parts supplied by reference TRBV19 and TRBJ2-7, is DGGITQSPKYLFRKEGQNVTLSCEQNLNHDAMYWYRQDPGQGLRLIYYSQIVNDFQKGDIAEGYSVSREKKESFPLTVTSAQKNPTAFYLCASSTLNRGEQYFGPGTRLTVT.

This clone occurred a few times. V usage is TRBV7-2 and J usage is TRBJ1-2; D is uncertain. Germline V gene sequence: CDR1 SGHTA, CDR2 FQGNSA. V was pared by 5 bases and J by 8 bases, with 24 bases between. The CDR3 totals 16 residues. CDR3 sequence reads: CASSPRGNPGGGGYTF. CDR3 coding DNA: TGTGCCAGCAGCCCCAGAGGTAATCCGGGAGGAGGCGGCTACACCTTC.

This sequence joins TRBV19 and TRBJ2-2; a weak D match, TRBD1 (6 bases). Per the germline V gene, CDR1 is LNHDA and CDR2 is SQIVND (reference sequence). This CDR3 is 19 amino acids long. Trimming shortened V by 5 bases and J by 2 bases, and 24 bases separated the two germline ends. The CDR3 loop reads CASSAYPGTLPFNTGELFF. DNA for the CDR3: TGTGCCAGTAGTGCCTACCCCGGGACACTACCTTTTAACACCGGGGAGCTGTTTTTT.

This chain links TRBV28 with TRBJ2-2; 9 bases map to TRBD1. Trimming took 6 bases from V and 7 from J; bases not matched to a gene: 9. The CDR3 sequence is 15 residues long. From germline, CDR1 is MDHEN and CDR2 SYDVKM. In nucleotides, the CDR3 is TGTGCCAGCAGCTCTGACAGGGGGTATGTCGGGGAGCTGTTTTTT. Amino acid sequence: CASSSDRGYVGELFF.

The rearrangement joins TRBV12-5 to TRBJ2-7; no firm D call. V was trimmed by 1 base and J by 3 bases, leaving 7 bases between them. From germline, CDR1 is LGHNT and CDR2 FRNRAP. This CDR3 contains 13 residues. CDR3 amino acids: CASGLGPGYEQYF. The CDR3 DNA is TGTGCTAGTGGTTTGGGACCAGGCTACGAGCAGTACTTC.

This clone was seen once. The V and J genes are TRBV10-3 and TRBJ2-4; 10 positions match TRBD2. V lost 0 bases and J lost 1; bases outside the gene matches: 0. CDR3 length: 16 residues. Per the germline V gene, CDR1 is ENHRY and CDR2 is SYGVKD. CDR3 nucleotides: TGTGCCATCAGTGAGTCTAGCGGGAGGGCCAAAAACATTCAGTACTTC. Protein product: CAISESSGRAKNIQYF.

The rearrangement links TRBV6-6 to TRBJ2-5; perhaps TRBD2 as D (6 bases). V dropped 6 bases and J dropped 2 bases, with 19 bases sitting between them. Germline CDR1 reads MNHNY; CDR2 reads SVGAGI (reference sequence). The CDR3 is made up of 16 amino acids. The CDR3 region has the DNA TGTGCCAGCAGCACCCTAGGCCTAGCGTCACAAGAGACCCAGTACTTC. As protein: CASSTLGLASQETQYF.

The chain joins TRBV5-4 to TRBJ2-3, with D possibly TRBD2 on 5 matching bases. The germline V gene has CDR1 SGHNT and CDR2 YYREEE (reference sequence). Trimming pared 0 bases from V and 6 bases from J, leaving 14 bases between. This CDR3 has 15 residues. The DNA of the CDR3 is TGTGCCAGCAGCTTGGTCGGCGGAACGGGGGATACGCAGTATTTT. It codes for CASSLVGGTGDTQYF.

The chain is built from TRBV28 and TRBJ2-7; D is uncertain. The CDR3 consists of 14 residues. V lost 2 bases to trimming and J lost 1 base, with 9 bases between them. Germline lookup yields CDR1 MDHEN and CDR2 SYDVKM. CDR3 loop: CASSLHSESYEQYF. The CDR3 bases are TGTGCCAGCAGTTTACATTCGGAGTCCTACGAGCAGTACTTC. The complete variable domain, with remaining parts taken from reference TRBV28 and TRBJ2-7, reads DVKVTQSSRYLVKRTGEKVFLECVQDMDHENMFWYRQDPGLGLRLIYFSYDVKMKEKGDIPEGYSVSREKKERFSLILESASTNQTSMYLCASSLHSESYEQYFGPGTRLTVT.

The J gene is TRBJ1-4, the V gene TRBV18; no reliable D call. V dropped 2 bases and J dropped 4 bases, with 5 bases sitting between them. Germline CDR1 and CDR2: KGHSH and LQKENI. The CDR3 is 13 residues long. CDR3 coding DNA: TGTGCCAGCTCACCAGGGCGTAATGAAAAACTGTTTTTT. Residues: CASSPGRNEKLFF.

The J gene is TRBJ2-1, the V gene TRBV28, with D tentatively TRBD2 (5 bases). In germline, CDR1 is MDHEN, CDR2 SYDVKM. The CDR3 contains 13 residues. The germline V and J ends were trimmed by 2 bases and 4 bases, with 6 bases remaining between them. CDR3 protein: CASSLGEYNEQFF. The CDR3 DNA reads as TGTGCCAGCAGTTTAGGGGAGTACAATGAGCAGTTCTTC.

The V call is TRBV9, the J call TRBJ2-3, with TRBD2 matching 14 bases. The CDR3 sequence is 17 residues long. Germline V gene data show CDR1 as SGDLS and CDR2 as YYNGEE. V gave up 0 bases and J gave up 6 bases; unmatched junction bases: 6. CDR3 residues: CASSVEGGLAGADTQYF. The CDR3 DNA sequence: TGTGCCAGCAGCGTAGAGGGGGGACTAGCGGGAGCGGATACGCAGTATTTT. The entire variable domain, with the rest obtained from reference TRBV9 and TRBJ2-3, is as follows: DSGVTQTPKHLITATGQRVTLRCSPRSGDLSVYWYQQSLDQGLQFLIQYYNGEERAKGNILERFSAQQFPDLHSELNLSSLELGDSALYFCASSVEGGLAGADTQYFGPGTRLTVL.

This rearrangement joins TRBV5-1 to TRBJ2-7; TRBD2 agrees at 14 bases. With 4 bases clipped from V and 5 bases from J, the junction kept 2 bases outside the gene matches. This CDR3 region has 14 residues. Looked up from germline, CDR1 is SGHRS and CDR2 is YFSETQ. For the CDR3, the DNA is TGCGCCAGCAGCGAGGGACTAGCGGGAGACGAGCAGTACTTC. Translation gives CASSEGLAGDEQYF.

The chain is built from TRBV7-8 and TRBJ2-3, with D possibly matching TRBD2 (5 bases). V was pared by 8 bases and J by 2 bases, with 17 bases between. In germline, CDR1 is SGHVS, CDR2 FQNEAQ. This CDR3 contains 15 residues. CDR3 DNA sequence: TGTGCCAGCGAGGTCGATGGCGGGCCCACAGATACGCAGTATTTT. Translating gives CASEVDGGPTDTQYF.

This clone was detected a few times. V and J are TRBV28 and TRBJ1-2; D might be TRBD1 (6 bases). Trimming took 8 bases from V and 8 from J, leaving 15 bases between them. Germline V gene data show CDR1 as MDHEN and CDR2 as SYDVKM. CDR3 length: 12 amino acids. The CDR3 DNA reads as TGTGCCAGCCTAAACAGGGAAGGAGGCTACACCTTC. This encodes CASLNREGGYTF.

There are a few counts of this clone. V gene TRBV6-1 combines with J gene TRBJ2-7, with a weak D call TRBD2 (6 bases). This CDR3 contains 15 residues. CDR1 is MNHNS, CDR2 SASEGT, per germline. The V gene lost 2 bases and the J gene lost 5 bases, with 16 bases spanning the gap. The CDR3 is CASSEFGPGRNEQYF. The CDR3 DNA follows: TGTGCCAGCAGTGAATTCGGTCCGGGGAGGAACGAGCAGTACTTC.

The chain is built from TRBV29-1 and TRBJ2-5; the match to TRBD1 covers 9 bases. The V gene's germline CDR1 is SQVTM and CDR2 ANQGSEA. V was pared by 6 bases and J by 5 bases, with 10 bases of the junction left unmatched. The length of the CDR3 is 14 residues. This CDR3 reads CSVAKDRGQETQYF. The CDR3, as DNA: TGCAGCGTAGCAAAGGACAGGGGCCAGGAGACCCAGTACTTC.

V gene TRBV23-1 combines with J gene TRBJ2-1; 9 nucleotides agree with TRBD2. TRBV23-1 is an open reading frame whose function is uncertain. This CDR3 region has 18 residues. With V trimmed by 3 bases and J by 2 bases, 11 bases remained unmatched. The CDR3 loop reads CASSHRRLAGAPYNEQFF. CDR3 coding DNA: TGCGCCAGCAGTCACCGCCGTTTAGCGGGAGCACCCTACAATGAGCAGTTCTTC.

The chain recombines TRBV7-2 with TRBJ1-2; TRBD1 aligns across 8 bases. The germline V gene has CDR1 SGHTA and CDR2 FQGNSA. This CDR3 has 17 residues. V was clipped by 0 bases and J by 0 bases; unmatched bases: 6. CDR3: CASSLAGDRGSNYGYTF. As DNA, the CDR3 is TGTGCCAGCAGCTTAGCCGGAGACAGGGGATCTAACTATGGCTACACCTTC.

This clone occurred once. V and J are TRBV7-9 and TRBJ2-2; TRBD1 matches 7 bases. Per germline, CDR1 SEHNR and CDR2 FQNEAQ (reference sequence). V lost 6 bases and J lost 6; bases outside the gene matches: 10. CDR3 length equals 15 residues. CDR3 in DNA: TGTGCCAGCAGTCCCCGACAGGGAAAGGCCGGGGAGCTGTTTTTT. Translation: CASSPRQGKAGELFF.

This clone appeared a few times. This chain joins TRBV7-9 and TRBJ1-5, with D tentatively TRBD1 (5 bases). The germline V and J ends were trimmed by 5 bases and 7 bases, with 9 bases remaining between them. The V gene's germline CDR1 is SEHNR and CDR2 FQNEAQ (reference sequence). The CDR3 covers 12 residues. The CDR3 nucleotides are TGTGCCAGCAGCGGGGGAGGACAGCCCCAGCATTTT. Encoded protein: CASSGGGQPQHF.